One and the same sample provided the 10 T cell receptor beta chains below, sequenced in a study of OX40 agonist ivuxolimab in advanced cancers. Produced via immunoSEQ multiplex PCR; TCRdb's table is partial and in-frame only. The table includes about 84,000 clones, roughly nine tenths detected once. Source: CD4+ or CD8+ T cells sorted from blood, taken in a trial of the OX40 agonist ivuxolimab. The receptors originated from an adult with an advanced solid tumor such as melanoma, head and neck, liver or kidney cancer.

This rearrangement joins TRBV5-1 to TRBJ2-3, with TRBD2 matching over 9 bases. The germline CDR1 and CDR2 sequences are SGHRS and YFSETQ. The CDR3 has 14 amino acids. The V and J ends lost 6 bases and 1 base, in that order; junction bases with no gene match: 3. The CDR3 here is CASTLAGGTDTQYF. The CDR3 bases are TGCGCCAGCACCTTAGCGGGGGGCACAGATACGCAGTATTTT.

In nucleotides, the CDR3 is TGTGCCAGCAGCCCGGAAACCGGGACTAGACTCAAACCCTACGAGCAGTACTTC. Its protein is CASSPETGTRLKPYEQYF. The chain uses TRBV7-8 and TRBJ2-5, with TRBD2 matching over 8 bases. The J call could be wrong; TRBJ2-7 is a better fit for the DNA end. Germline assignment: CDR1 SGHVS and CDR2 FQNEAQ. This CDR3 spans 18 amino acids.

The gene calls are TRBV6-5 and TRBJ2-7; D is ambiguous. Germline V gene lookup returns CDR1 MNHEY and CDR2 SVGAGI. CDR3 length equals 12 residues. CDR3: CTSGRTPREQYF. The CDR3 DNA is TGTACATCGGGCAGAACGCCTAGGGAGCAGTACTTC.

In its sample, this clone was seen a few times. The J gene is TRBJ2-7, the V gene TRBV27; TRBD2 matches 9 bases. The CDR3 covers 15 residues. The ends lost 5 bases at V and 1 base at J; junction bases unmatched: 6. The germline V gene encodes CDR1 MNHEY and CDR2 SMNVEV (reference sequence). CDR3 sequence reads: CASSPLAGKSYEQYF. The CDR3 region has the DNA TGTGCCAGCAGTCCCCTAGCGGGGAAGTCCTACGAGCAGTACTTC.

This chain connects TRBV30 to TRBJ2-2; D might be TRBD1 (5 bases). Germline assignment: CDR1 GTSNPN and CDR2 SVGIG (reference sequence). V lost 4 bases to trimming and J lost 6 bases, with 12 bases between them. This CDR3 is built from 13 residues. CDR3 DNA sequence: TGTGCCTGGACAGGGATAAATGCCGGGGAGCTGTTTTTT. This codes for CAWTGINAGELFF.

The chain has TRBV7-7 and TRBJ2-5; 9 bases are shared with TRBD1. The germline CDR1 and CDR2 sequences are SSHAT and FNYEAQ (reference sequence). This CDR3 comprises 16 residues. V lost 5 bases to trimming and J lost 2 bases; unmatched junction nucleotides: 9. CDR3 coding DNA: TGTGCCAGCAGCGCCAGGACAGGGGAAAAACAAGAGACCCAGTACTTC. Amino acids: CASSARTGEKQETQYF.

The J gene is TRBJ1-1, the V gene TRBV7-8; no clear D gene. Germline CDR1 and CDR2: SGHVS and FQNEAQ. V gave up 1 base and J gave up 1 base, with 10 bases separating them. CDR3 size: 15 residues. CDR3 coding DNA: TGTGCCAGCAGCTTAGTCAGTAAGCAGAACACTGAAGCTTTCTTT. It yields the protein CASSLVSKQNTEAFF.

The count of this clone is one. The CDR3 is CASSRLAGSSYNEQFF. CDR3 coding DNA: TGTGCCAGCAGTAGATTAGCGGGAAGTTCTTACAATGAGCAGTTCTTC. This sequence joins TRBV28 and TRBJ2-1; TRBD2 aligns across 8 bases. The V segment lost 5 bases and the J segment 4 bases; nucleotides outside the gene matches: 10. The germline gives CDR1 MDHEN, CDR2 SYDVKM. The CDR3 consists of 16 residues.

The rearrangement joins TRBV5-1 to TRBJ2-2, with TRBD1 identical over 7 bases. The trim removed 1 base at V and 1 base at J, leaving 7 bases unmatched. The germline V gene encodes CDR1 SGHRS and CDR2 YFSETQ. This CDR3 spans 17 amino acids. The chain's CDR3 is CASSLPTGIVNTGELFF. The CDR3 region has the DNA TGCGCCAGCAGCTTGCCGACAGGGATTGTGAACACCGGGGAGCTGTTTTTT.

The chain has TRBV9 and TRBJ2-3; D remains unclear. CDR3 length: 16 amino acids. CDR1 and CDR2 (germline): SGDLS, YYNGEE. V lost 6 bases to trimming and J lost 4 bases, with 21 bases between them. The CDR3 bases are TGTGCCAGCAACGATGGGAACAGACGATTTTCAGATACGCAGTATTTT. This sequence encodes CASNDGNRRFSDTQYF.